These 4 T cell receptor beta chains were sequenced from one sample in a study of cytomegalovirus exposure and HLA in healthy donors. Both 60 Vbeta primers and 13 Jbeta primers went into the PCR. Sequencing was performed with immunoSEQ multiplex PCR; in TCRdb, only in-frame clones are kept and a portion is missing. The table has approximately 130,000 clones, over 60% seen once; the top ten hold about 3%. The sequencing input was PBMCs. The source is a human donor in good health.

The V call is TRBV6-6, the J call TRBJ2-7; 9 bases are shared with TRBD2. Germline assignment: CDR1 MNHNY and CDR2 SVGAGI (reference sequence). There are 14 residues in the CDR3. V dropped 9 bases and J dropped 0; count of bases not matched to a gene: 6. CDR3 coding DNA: TGTGCCAGTAGGAGGACTAGCGACTCCTACGAGCAGTACTTC. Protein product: CASRRTSDSYEQYF.

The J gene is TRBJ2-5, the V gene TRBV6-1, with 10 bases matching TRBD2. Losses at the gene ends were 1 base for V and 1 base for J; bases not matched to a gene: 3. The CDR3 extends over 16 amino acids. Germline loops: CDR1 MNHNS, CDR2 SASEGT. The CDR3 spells CASSEGIAGGQETQYF. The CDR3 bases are TGTGCCAGCAGTGAAGGTATAGCGGGAGGCCAAGAGACCCAGTACTTC.

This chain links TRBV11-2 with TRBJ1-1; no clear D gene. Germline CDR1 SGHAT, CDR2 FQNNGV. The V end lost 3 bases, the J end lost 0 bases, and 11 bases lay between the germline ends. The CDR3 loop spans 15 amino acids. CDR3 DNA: TGTGCCAGCAGCTTCTTGGTCACACTGAACACTGAAGCTTTCTTT. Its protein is CASSFLVTLNTEAFF.

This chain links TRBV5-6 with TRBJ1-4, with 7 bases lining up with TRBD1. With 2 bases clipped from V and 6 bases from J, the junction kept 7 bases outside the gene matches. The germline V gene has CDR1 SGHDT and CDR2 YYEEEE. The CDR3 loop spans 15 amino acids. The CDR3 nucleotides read TGTGCCAGCAGCTTCCTACAGGGGAGTTATGAAAAACTGTTTTTT. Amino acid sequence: CASSFLQGSYEKLFF.